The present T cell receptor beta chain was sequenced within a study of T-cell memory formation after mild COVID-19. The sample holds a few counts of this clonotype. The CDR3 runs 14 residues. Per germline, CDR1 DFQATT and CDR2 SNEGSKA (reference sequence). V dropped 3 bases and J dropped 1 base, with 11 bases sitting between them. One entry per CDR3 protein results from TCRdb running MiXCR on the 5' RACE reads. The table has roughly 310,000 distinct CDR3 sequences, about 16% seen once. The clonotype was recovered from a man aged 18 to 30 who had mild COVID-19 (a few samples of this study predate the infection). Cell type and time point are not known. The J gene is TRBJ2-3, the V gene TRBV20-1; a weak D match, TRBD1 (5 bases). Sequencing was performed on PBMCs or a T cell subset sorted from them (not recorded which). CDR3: CSARGREGTDTQYF. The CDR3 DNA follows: TGCAGTGCTAGGGGGCGCGAGGGCACAGATACGCAGTATTTT.